This TCR beta chain was identified in a study of cytomegalovirus exposure and HLA in healthy donors. Study conclusions and caveats: It was found in a later analysis that first-cohort TCR clusters tended to co-occur in the approximately 130 validation repertoires.

Assay used: immunoSEQ multiplex PCR; TCRdb lists only in-frame clones, some missing. The data hold 55,000 to 65,000 clones, with 90% to 95% observed a single time. The CDR3 runs 16 residues. V was clipped by 1 base and J by 4 bases, with 16 bases between them. Germline CDR1 reads SEHNR; CDR2 reads FQNEAQ (reference sequence). About this clone: Its specificity is unknown.

The rearrangement joins TRBV7-9 to TRBJ2-5, with D tentatively TRBD2 (5 bases). The clonotype originates from a woman aged 18-29 years in good health and CMV-seropositive. The sequencing input was PBMCs. In DNA, the CDR3 is TGTGCCAGCAGCTTAGTAAGGACGGCGGGTAGAGAGACCCAGTACTTC. This sequence encodes CASSLVRTAGRETQYF.